This T cell receptor beta chain comes out of a study of T cell responses to AZD1222 COVID-19 vaccine. Study-wide points: Repertoires in all cases were sampled only once the peak T cell response had passed.

The germline V gene encodes CDR1 SGHTA and CDR2 FQGNSA. This CDR3 comprises 14 residues. After removal of 4 bases from V and 5 bases from J, the junction contained 5 bases not matched to a gene. Profiling relied on immunoSEQ multiplex PCR, and the TCRdb table lists in-frame clones only, not all of them. The table shows about 120,000 clones, with roughly four fifths occurring only once. About this clone itself: Its target is unknown.

This specimen consisted of peripheral blood, obtained on day 0 of AZD1222 vaccination. The V gene is TRBV7-2, the J gene TRBJ2-5; TRBD2 matches at 9 bases. This TCR was recovered from an adult in good health. The DNA of the CDR3 is TGTGCCAGCAGCTCGGGACTAGCTTTGGAGACCCAGTACTTC. It specifies CASSSGLALETQYF. The full variable domain, in which reference TRBV7-2 and TRBJ2-5 provide the parts outside the CDR3, is GAGVSQSPSNKVTEKGKDVELRCDPISGHTALYWYRQSLGQGLEFLIYFQGNSAPDKSGLPSDRFSAERTGGSVSTLTIQRTQQEDSAVYLCASSSGLALETQYFGPGTRLLVL.